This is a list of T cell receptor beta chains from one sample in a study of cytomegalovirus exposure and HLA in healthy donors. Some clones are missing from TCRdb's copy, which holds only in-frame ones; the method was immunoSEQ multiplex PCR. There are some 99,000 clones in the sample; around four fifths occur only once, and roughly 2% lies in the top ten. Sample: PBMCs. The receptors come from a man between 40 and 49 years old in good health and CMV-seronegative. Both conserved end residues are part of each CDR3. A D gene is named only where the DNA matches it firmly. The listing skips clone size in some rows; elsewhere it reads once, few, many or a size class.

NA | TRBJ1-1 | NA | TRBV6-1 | TGTGCCAGCAGACAACCTTCGTGGACTGAAGCTTTCTTT | CASRQPSWTEAFF
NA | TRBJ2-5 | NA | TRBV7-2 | TGTGCCAGCAGCTTAGCGAGCCTCAAGGAGACCCAGTACTTC | CASSLASLKETQYF
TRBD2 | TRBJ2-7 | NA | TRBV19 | TGTGCCAGTAGTATTGGACTAGCGGGTTACGAGCAGTACTTC | CASSIGLAGYEQYF
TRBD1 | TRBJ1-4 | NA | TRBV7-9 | TGTTCCAGCAGCTCGCCGACAGGGAAAGATGAAAAACTGTTTTTT | CSSSSPTGKDEKLFF
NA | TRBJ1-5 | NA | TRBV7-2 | TGTGCCAGCAGCCCAATATTATCAGGTCAGCCCCAGCATTTT | CASSPILSGQPQHF
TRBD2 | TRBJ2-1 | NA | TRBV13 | TGTGCCAGCAGCTCCTCCGGGACTAGCAAGTTCTTC | CASSSSGTSKFF
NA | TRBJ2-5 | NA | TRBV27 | TGTGCCAGCAGCCCGAACGCGGGGAGACAAGAGACCCAGTACTTC | CASSPNAGRQETQYF
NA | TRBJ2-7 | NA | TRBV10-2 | TGCGCCAGCAGTGAGATTCTCTACGAGCAGTACTTC | CASSEILYEQYF
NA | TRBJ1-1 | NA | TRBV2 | TGTGCCAGCAGACCCGGACAGTGGAACACTGAAGCTTTCTTT | CASRPGQWNTEAFF
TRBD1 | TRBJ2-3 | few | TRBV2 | TGTGCCAGCAGTGAAGCGATCGGGGGACAGGGGAGCACAGATACGCAGTATTTT | CASSEAIGGQGSTDTQYF
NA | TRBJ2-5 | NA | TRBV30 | TGTGCCTGGAGTGTACGCCGGGGTGTGGGAGAGACCCAGTACTTC | CAWSVRRGVGETQYF
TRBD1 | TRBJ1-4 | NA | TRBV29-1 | TGCAGCGTTGGGGACACCGGGACAGCTAATGAAAGACTGTTTTTT | CSVGDTGTANERLFF
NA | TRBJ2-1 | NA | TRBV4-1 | TGCGCCAGCAGCCAAGGACTTTACAATGAGCAGTTCTTC | CASSQGLYNEQFF
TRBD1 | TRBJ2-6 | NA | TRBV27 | TGTGCCAGCAGAACCGGGACAGGGGGCTCTGGGGCCAACGTCCTGACTTTC | CASRTGTGGSGANVLTF
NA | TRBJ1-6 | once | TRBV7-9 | TGTTCCAGCAGCTTAGTCGGCACAGGTAATTCACCCCTCCACTTT | CSSSLVGTGNSPLHF
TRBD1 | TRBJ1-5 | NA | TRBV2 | TGTGCCAGCGGGAAGGGACAGGGGGCGGCCAGCAATCAGCCCCAGCATTTT | CASGKGQGAASNQPQHF
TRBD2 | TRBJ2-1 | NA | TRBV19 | TGTGCCAGTAGTATAGATTCTAGCGGGAGCGATGAGCAGTTCTTC | CASSIDSSGSDEQFF
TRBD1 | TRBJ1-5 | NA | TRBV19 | TGTGCCAGTAGTATAGCAGACAGGGGGCATCAGCCCCAGCATTTT | CASSIADRGHQPQHF
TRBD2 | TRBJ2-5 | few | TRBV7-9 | TGTGCCAGCAGCTCCCCTAGAGGGACTAGCCACTCGGGGACCCAGTACTTC | CASSSPRGTSHSGTQYF
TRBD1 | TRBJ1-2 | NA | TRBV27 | TGTGCCAGCAAGACAGGGTATAACTATGGCTACACCTTC | CASKTGYNYGYTF
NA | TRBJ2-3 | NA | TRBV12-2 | TGTGCAAGTCGCCGGGACAGGGCTTGCACAGATACGCAGTATTTT | CASRRDRACTDTQYF
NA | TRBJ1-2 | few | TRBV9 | TGTGCCAGCAGCGTAGCGGACTATTATGGCTACACCTTC | CASSVADYYGYTF
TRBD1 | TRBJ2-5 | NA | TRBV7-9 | TGTTCCAGCAGCTTAGAGACAGGGCGGGAAGAGACCCAGTACTTC | CSSSLETGREETQYF
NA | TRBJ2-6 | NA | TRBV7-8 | TGTGCCAGCGTCCTCTTGAGCTCTGGGGCCAACGTCCTGACTTTC | CASVLLSSGANVLTF
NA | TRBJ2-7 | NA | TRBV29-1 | TGCAGCGTTGCCAGGGGCTACGAGCAGTACTTC | CSVARGYEQYF
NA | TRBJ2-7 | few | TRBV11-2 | TGTGCCAGCAGCTTAGTACTAGGAGATTCCTACGAGCAGTACTTC | CASSLVLGDSYEQYF
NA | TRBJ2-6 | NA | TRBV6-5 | TGTGCCAGCACTGAACGGTTTGGGGCCAACGTCCTGACTTTC | CASTERFGANVLTF
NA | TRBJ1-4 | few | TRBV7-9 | TGTTCCAGCAGCCCCAGCGGGGGCACTGGGGATGAAAAACTGTTTTTT | CSSSPSGGTGDEKLFF
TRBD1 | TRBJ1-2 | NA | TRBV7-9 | TGTGCCAGCAGCTTCCAAGACAGGGTGCATGGCTACACCTTC | CASSFQDRVHGYTF
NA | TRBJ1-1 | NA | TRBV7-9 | TGTTCCAGCATCAAGGACATTCAGGGGGCTTTCTTT | CSSIKDIQGAFF
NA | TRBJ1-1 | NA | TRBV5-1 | TGCGCCAGCAGCCTGCAACAGGGGAACACTGAAGCTTTCTTT | CASSLQQGNTEAFF
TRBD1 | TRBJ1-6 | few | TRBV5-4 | TGTGCCAGCAGCCGCACAGGGGTCTATAATTCACCCCTCCACTTT | CASSRTGVYNSPLHF
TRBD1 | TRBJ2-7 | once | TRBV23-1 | TGCGCCAGCAGTCACCCGGGACAGGGTTCCTACGAGCAGTACTTC | CASSHPGQGSYEQYF
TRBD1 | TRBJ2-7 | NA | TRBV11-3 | TGTGCCAGCAGCCGACAGGGCTCCTACGAGCAGTACTTC | CASSRQGSYEQYF
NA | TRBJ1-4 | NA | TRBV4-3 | TGCGCCAGCAGCCAAGATCCCCTGGACAGTCCAAGGGTTTACGATGAAAAACTGTTTTTT | CASSQDPLDSPRVYDEKLFF
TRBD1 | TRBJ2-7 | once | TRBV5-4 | TGTGCCAGCAGCTTGGGGGGCCGGGACAGAGCCTACGAGCAGTACTTC | CASSLGGRDRAYEQYF
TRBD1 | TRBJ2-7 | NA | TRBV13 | TGTGCCAGCAGTACGACAGGGGCGGACTCCGAGCAGTACTTC | CASSTTGADSEQYF
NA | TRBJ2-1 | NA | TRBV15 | TGTGCCACCAGCAGAGGCGGGAATCCTACAATCAAGCAGTTCTTC | CATSRGGNPTIKQFF
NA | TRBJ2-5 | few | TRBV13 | TGTGCCAGCAGCTTAGCTACCATCCAAGAGACCCAGTACTTC | CASSLATIQETQYF
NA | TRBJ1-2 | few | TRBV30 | TGTGCCTGGAGTGTATCCGGACTCCAGAGGGCCTATGGCTACACCTTC | CAWSVSGLQRAYGYTF
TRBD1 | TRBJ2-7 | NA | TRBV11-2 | TGTGCCAGCAGCTTAGCCCGGACAGGAGCCTACGAGCAGTACTTC | CASSLARTGAYEQYF
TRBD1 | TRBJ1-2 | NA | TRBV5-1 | TGCGCCAGCAGCCCAAGACAGGGAAACTATGGCTACACCTTC | CASSPRQGNYGYTF
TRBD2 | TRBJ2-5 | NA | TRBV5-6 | TGTGCCAGCGAGGAGCTAGCGGGGGGTGGAGAGACCCAGTACTTC | CASEELAGGGETQYF
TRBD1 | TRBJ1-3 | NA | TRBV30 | TGTGCCTGGGGACCAGGGGGCTCTGAAAACACCATATATTTT | CAWGPGGSENTIYF
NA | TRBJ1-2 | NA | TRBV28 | TGTGCCAGCAGCGACCGAGGGATCGGCTACACCTTC | CASSDRGIGYTF
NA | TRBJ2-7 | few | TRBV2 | TGTGCCAGGAGACTGGCGCTCTCCTACGAGCAGTACTTC | CARRLALSYEQYF
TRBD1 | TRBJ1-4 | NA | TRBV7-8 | TGTGCCAGCACCATCCAAGGGAGGGGACAGGGCGAAAAACTGTTTTTT | CASTIQGRGQGEKLFF
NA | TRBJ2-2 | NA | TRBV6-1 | TGTGCCAGCAGTGAAGCTGGAGGCAGGAACACCGGGGAGCTGTTTTTT | CASSEAGGRNTGELFF
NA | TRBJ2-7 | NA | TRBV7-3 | TGTGCCAGCTCGGATCAGGGTCCCTACGAGCAGTACTTC | CASSDQGPYEQYF
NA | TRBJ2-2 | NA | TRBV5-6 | TGTGCCAGCAGCTTGTTTCCAGGGCGGACCGGGGAGCTGTTTTTT | CASSLFPGRTGELFF
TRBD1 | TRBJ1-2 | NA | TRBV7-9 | TGTTCCAGCAGCACCGGGACAGGGGATAACTATGGCTACACCTTC | CSSSTGTGDNYGYTF
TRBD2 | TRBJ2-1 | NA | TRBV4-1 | TGCGCCAGCAGCGCCATAGCGGGGGACAATGAGCAGTTCTTC | CASSAIAGDNEQFF